This T cell receptor beta chain was sequenced for a study of T cell responses to AZD1222 COVID-19 vaccine. V dropped 5 bases and J dropped 4 bases, with 17 bases sitting between them. The CDR3 sequence is 15 residues long. CDR1 is MNHEY, CDR2 SMNVEV, per germline (reference sequence). Data came from immunoSEQ multiplex PCR; TCRdb stores just in-frame clones and leaves some out. The sample lists 120,000 to 150,000 clones, about 90% occurring once. The specimen comprised peripheral blood, sampled on day 0 of AZD1222 vaccination. The clonotype originates from an adult in good health. The chain uses TRBV27 and TRBJ1-1; no clear D gene. CDR3 coding DNA: TGTGCCAGCAGTCTCCTAGTATCCAGCAGCACTGAAGCTTTCTTT. This sequence encodes CASSLLVSSSTEAFF.